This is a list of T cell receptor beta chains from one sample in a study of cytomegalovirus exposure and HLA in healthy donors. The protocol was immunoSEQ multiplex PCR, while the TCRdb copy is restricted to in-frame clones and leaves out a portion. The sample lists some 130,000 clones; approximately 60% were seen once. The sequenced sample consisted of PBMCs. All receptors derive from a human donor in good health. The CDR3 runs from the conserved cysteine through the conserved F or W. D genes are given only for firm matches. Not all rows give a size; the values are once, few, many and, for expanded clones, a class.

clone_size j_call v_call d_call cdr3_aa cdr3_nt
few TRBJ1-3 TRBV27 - CASSLSGRGNTIYF TGTGCCAGCAGTTTATCGGGGCGGGGAAACACCATATATTTT
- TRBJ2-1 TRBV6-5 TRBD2 CASSPRLAASSQFF TGCGCCAGCAGTCCCCGACTAGCGGCGTCTTCGCAGTTCTTC
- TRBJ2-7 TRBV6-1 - CASSGPGTLLEQYF TGTGCCAGCAGTGGACCCGGGACTCTTCTGGAGCAGTACTTC
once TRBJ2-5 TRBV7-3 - CASSLGLGETQYF TGTGCCAGCAGCTTAGGACTTGGGGAGACCCAGTACTTC
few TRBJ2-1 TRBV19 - CASTLYRGLNDNEQFF TGTGCCAGTACCCTTTATCGGGGACTTAACGACAATGAGCAGTTCTTC
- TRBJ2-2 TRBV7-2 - CASSLYGSDTGELFF TGTGCCAGCAGCTTATACGGGAGTGACACCGGGGAGCTGTTTTTT
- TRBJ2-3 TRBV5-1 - CASSSRGSGGSDTQYF TGCGCCAGCAGCTCTAGGGGTAGCGGCGGTTCAGATACGCAGTATTTT
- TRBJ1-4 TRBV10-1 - CASKGQVYEKLFF TGCGCCAGCAAAGGACAAGTATATGAAAAACTGTTTTTT
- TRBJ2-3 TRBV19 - CASSRGTSTDTQYF TGTGCCAGTAGTAGGGGGACAAGCACAGATACGCAGTATTTT
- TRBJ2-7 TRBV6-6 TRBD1 CASSYSRDRGPYEQYF TGTGCCAGCAGTTACTCGCGAGACAGGGGCCCCTACGAGCAGTACTTC
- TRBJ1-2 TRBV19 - CASSITLSGYYGYTF TGTGCCAGTAGTATAACCCTGTCGGGATACTATGGCTACACCTTC
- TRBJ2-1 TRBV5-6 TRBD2 CASSFKLAGGNEQFF TGTGCCAGCAGCTTTAAACTAGCGGGGGGGAATGAGCAGTTCTTC
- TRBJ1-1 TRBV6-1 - CAIAGTPTEAFF TGTGCCATCGCAGGGACACCGACTGAAGCTTTCTTT
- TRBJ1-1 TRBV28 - CASRLQGGNTEAFF TGTGCCAGCAGGCTCCAGGGAGGGAACACTGAAGCTTTCTTT
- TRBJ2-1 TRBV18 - CASSPSQRAHNEQFF TGTGCCAGCTCACCAAGTCAGCGGGCCCACAATGAGCAGTTCTTC
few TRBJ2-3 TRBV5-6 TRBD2 CASSLAGSASGSLLDTQYF TGTGCCAGCAGCTTGGCCGGGTCAGCAAGCGGGAGTTTATTGGATACGCAGTATTTT
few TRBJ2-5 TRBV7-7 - CASSLGRTIYGETQYF TGTGCTAGCAGCTTGGGGAGGACTATTTATGGGGAGACCCAGTACTTC
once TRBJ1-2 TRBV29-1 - CSVVQNYGYTF TGCAGCGTTGTACAAAACTATGGCTACACCTTC
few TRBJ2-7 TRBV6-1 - CASSEPLEQYF TGTGCCAGCAGTGAACCCCTCGAGCAGTACTTC
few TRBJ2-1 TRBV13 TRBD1 CASGNQGVYNEQFF TGTGCCAGCGGGAATCAGGGGGTCTACAATGAGCAGTTCTTC
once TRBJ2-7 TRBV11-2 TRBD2 CASSLTSGIYEQYF TGTGCCAGCAGCTTAACTAGCGGAATCTACGAGCAGTACTTC
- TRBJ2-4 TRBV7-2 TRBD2 CASSLLAGVKNIQYF TGTGCCAGCAGCTTGTTGGCGGGGGTCAAAAACATTCAGTACTTC
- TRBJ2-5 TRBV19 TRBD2 CASSISGWKTQYF TGTGCCAGTAGTATTAGCGGGTGGAAGACCCAGTACTTC
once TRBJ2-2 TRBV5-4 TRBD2 CASSLGTSGVSGELFF TGTGCCAGCAGCCTCGGGACTAGCGGGGTGTCCGGGGAGCTGTTTTTT
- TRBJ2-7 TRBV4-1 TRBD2 CASSLQGLAGVKSYEQYF TGCGCCAGCAGCCTACAGGGACTAGCGGGAGTTAAATCCTACGAGCAGTACTTC
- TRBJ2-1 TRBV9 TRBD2 CASSDGKAGSSYNEQFF TGTGCCAGCAGCGACGGCAAAGCGGGATCCTCCTACAATGAGCAGTTCTTC
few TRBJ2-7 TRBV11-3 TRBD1 CASSGRDRASYEQYF TGTGCCAGCAGCGGCCGGGACAGGGCCTCCTACGAGCAGTACTTC